These 18 T cell receptor beta chains were all obtained from the same sample, sequenced in a study of T-cell memory formation after mild COVID-19. TCRdb reanalysed the 5' RACE reads using MiXCR and keeps one entry per CDR3 protein. The repertoire has tens of thousands of distinct CDR3 sequences, less than 15% of them found once; the top ten carry under 45%. Sequencing was performed on PBMCs or a T cell subset sorted from them (not recorded which). The receptors were sampled from a man younger than 35 who had mild COVID-19 (a few samples of this study predate the infection). Cell type and time point are not known.

This clonotype appeared a few times. CDR3 nucleotide sequence: TGTGCCAGCACGGGAACGAACACTGAAGCTTTCTTT. Protein: CASTGTNTEAFF. The chain has TRBV12-3 or TRBV12-4 and TRBJ1-1; no clear D. The CDR3 runs to 12 residues. The germline V and J ends were trimmed by 7 bases and 1 base, with 7 bases remaining between them.

Concerning this clonotype itself: A junction boundary mismatches the germline segment, possibly from a read error. The chain has TRBV3-1 and TRBJ2-5; possible D gene TRBD1, 5 bases. CDR1 is LGHDT and CDR2 is YNNKEL in the germline V gene (reference sequence). This CDR3 comprises 13 residues. In DNA, the CDR3 is TGTGCCAGCATGAAGGGGAACCAAGAGACCCAGCACTTC. It encodes CASMKGNQETQHF.

As concerns this clonotype: At one of its ends the junction is not consistent with the germline gene, which may arise from a read error. This rearrangement joins TRBV20-1 to TRBJ1-1; D unresolved. Per germline, CDR1 DFQATT and CDR2 SNEGSKA (reference sequence). The CDR3 is 10 amino acids. CDR3 bases: TGCAGTGCTAGGAACAATGACATGCGCTTT. Its protein product is CSARNNDMRF.

The chain combines TRBV28 with TRBJ1-6; TRBD1 matches at 7 bases. The CDR3 is made up of 17 amino acids. Germline V lookup: CDR1 MDHEN, CDR2 SYDVKM. V lost 4 bases to trimming and J lost 4 bases; unmatched junction nucleotides: 10. As DNA, the CDR3 is TGTGCCAGCAGTTACCCCCAGCGGACAGGTTATAATTCACCCCTCCACTTT. This translates into CASSYPQRTGYNSPLHF.

The chain recombines TRBV12-3 or TRBV12-4 with TRBJ1-1, with D perhaps TRBD1 (5 bases). Trimming cost V 3 bases and J 6 bases, with 17 bases left between them. The length of the CDR3 is 15 residues. The DNA for the CDR3 is TGTGCCAGCAGTTTCGTGGCAGGGTGGGAGGCTGAAGCTTTCTTT. It encodes CASSFVAGWEAEAFF.

In this sample, this clonotype turned up a few times. The rearrangement joins TRBV11-2 to TRBJ2-7; D is unresolved. Germline V lookup: CDR1 SGHAT, CDR2 FQNNGV. Trimming took 5 bases from V and 3 from J, leaving 8 bases between them. The CDR3 covers 12 residues. This chain's CDR3 is CASSADIYEQYF. The CDR3 DNA follows: TGTGCCAGCAGCGCCGACATCTACGAGCAGTACTTC.

This sequence joins TRBV4-3 and TRBJ2-5, with TRBD1 matching over 11 bases. J was trimmed by 5 bases and V by 0 bases; bases with no gene match: 11. CDR1 is LGHNA, CDR2 YSLEER, per germline. The CDR3 length is 18 residues. The CDR3 DNA sequence: TGCGCCAGCAGCCAAGATTTGGGGACAGGGGGACGGGATGAGACCCAGTACTTC. Amino acid sequence: CASSQDLGTGGRDETQYF.

In DNA form, the CDR3 reads TGCAGTGCCCTAGGGGGTGAGGGCCCGGACGAGCAGTACGTC. Encoded protein: CSALGGEGPDEQYV. This rearrangement joins TRBV20-1 to TRBJ2-7, with D possibly being TRBD1 (6 bases). In germline, CDR1 is DFQATT, CDR2 SNEGSKA (reference sequence). With 6 bases removed from V and 5 bases from J, the gap between germline ends came to 20 bases. The CDR3 has 14 amino acids.

This clonotype has only a few counts. The genes are TRBV7-2 and TRBJ1-2, with 7 bases lining up with TRBD1. The CDR3 extends over 13 amino acids. V dropped 3 bases and J dropped 8; count of bases not matched to a gene: 6. The germline gives CDR1 SGHTA, CDR2 FQGNSA. The CDR3: CASSFDRAWGYTF. The DNA of the CDR3 is TGTGCCAGCAGCTTTGACAGGGCCTGGGGCTACACCTTC.

The table lists this clonotype with a few counts. The rearrangement joins TRBV7-9 to TRBJ2-7; D assignment may be TRBD1 or TRBD2 (5 bases each). The CDR3 loop spans 13 amino acids. Trimming cost V 5 bases and J 5 bases, with 13 bases left between them. CDR1 is SEHNR, CDR2 FQNEAQ, per germline (reference sequence). In DNA, the CDR3 is TGTGCCAGCAGCCCGGGACCATCCCACGAGCAGTACTTC. The encoded protein is CASSPGPSHEQYF.

The chain is built from TRBV2 and TRBJ2-1, with a weak D call TRBD1 (5 bases). The CDR3 extends over 14 amino acids. The germline CDR1 and CDR2 sequences are SNHLY and FYNNEI. V lost 1 base and J lost 7, with 11 bases in between. CDR3 amino acids: CASSEGGGRNEQFF. The CDR3, as DNA: TGTGCCAGCAGTGAAGGGGGCGGACGAAATGAGCAGTTCTTC. The entire variable domain, with the rest obtained from reference TRBV2 and TRBJ2-1, is as follows: EPEVTQTPSHQVTQMGQEVILRCVPISNHLYFYWYRQILGQKVEFLVSFYNNEISEKSEIFDDQFSVERPDGSNFTLKIRSTKLEDSAMYFCASSEGGGRNEQFFGPGTRLTVL.

This clonotype was observed a handful of times. The V and J genes are TRBV4-1 and TRBJ2-7; 9 bases match TRBD2. The germline V gene has CDR1 MGHRA and CDR2 YSYEKL. The CDR3 extends over 15 amino acids. V was pared by 4 bases and J by 2 bases, with 6 bases of the junction left unmatched. The CDR3 DNA is TGCGCCAGCAGCCCGCGGGAGCGGGGGGCCTACGAGCAGTACGTC. Amino acid sequence: CASSPRERGAYEQYV.

This clonotype was recorded a few times. The V and J genes are TRBV2 and TRBJ2-1; weak D call: TRBD2 (6 bases). V gave up 6 bases and J gave up 2 bases, with 14 bases separating them. The CDR3 sequence is 15 residues long. CDR1 is SNHLY, CDR2 FYNNEI, per germline. The CDR3 region has the DNA TGTGCCAGCAGAGACCCGGGACTGCCCTACAATGAGCAGTTCTTC. Translation: CASRDPGLPYNEQFF.

This clonotype was recorded a few times. The CDR3 spells CASSQDVASNEKLFF. CDR3 DNA: TGCGCCAGCAGCCAAGATGTAGCTTCTAATGAAAAACTGTTTTTT. The chain combines TRBV4-3 with TRBJ1-4; D is ambiguous. This CDR3 comprises 15 residues. The V and J ends lost 0 bases and 3 bases respectively, with 8 bases between them. CDR1 and CDR2 (germline): LGHNA, YSLEER.

This chain links TRBV7-2 with TRBJ1-3; no definite D call. The CDR3 runs to 14 residues. Trimming took 7 bases from V and 8 from J, leaving 18 bases between them. Germline lookup yields CDR1 SGHTA and CDR2 FQGNSA. CDR3 protein: CASKTRSHGDTIYF. The CDR3, as DNA: TGTGCCAGCAAAACCAGGTCTCACGGGGACACCATATATTTT.

This clonotype was seen a few times. This rearrangement joins TRBV7-2 to TRBJ2-1, with D unclear. The CDR3 covers 16 residues. Per germline, CDR1 SGHTA and CDR2 FQGNSA. Trimming stripped 5 bases from V and 2 bases from J, with 16 bases between. CDR3 sequence: CASSHPAEEPYNEQFF. CDR3 nucleotide sequence: TGTGCCAGCAGCCACCCCGCCGAGGAGCCCTACAATGAGCAGTTCTTC.

The genes are TRBV5-1 and TRBJ2-7; D may correspond to TRBD1 or TRBD2 (6 bases each). Germline CDR1 and CDR2: SGHRS and YFSETQ. The CDR3 covers 15 residues. The ends were cut back, 0 bases at V and 4 bases at J, with 14 bases in the middle. The CDR3 nucleotides read TGCGCCAGCAGCTTGGAAAGTTTAGGGGGGTACGAGCAGTACTTC. It encodes CASSLESLGGYEQYF. Complete variable domain (other parts from reference TRBV5-1 and TRBJ2-7): KAGVTQTPRYLIKTRGQQVTLSCSPISGHRSVSWYQQTPGQGLQFLFEYFSETQRNKGNFPGRFSGRQFSNSRSEMNVSTLELGDSALYLCASSLESLGGYEQYFGPGTRLTVT.

This clonotype was counted a few times. J is TRBJ2-2 and V is TRBV29-1; D call uncertain. From germline, CDR1 is SQVTM and CDR2 ANQGSEA. V lost 7 bases and J lost 1, with 13 bases in between. CDR3 size: 14 residues. This CDR3 reads CSARSSGNTGELFF. The CDR3 nucleotides are TGCAGCGCCCGAAGTTCGGGGAACACCGGGGAGCTGTTTTTT.